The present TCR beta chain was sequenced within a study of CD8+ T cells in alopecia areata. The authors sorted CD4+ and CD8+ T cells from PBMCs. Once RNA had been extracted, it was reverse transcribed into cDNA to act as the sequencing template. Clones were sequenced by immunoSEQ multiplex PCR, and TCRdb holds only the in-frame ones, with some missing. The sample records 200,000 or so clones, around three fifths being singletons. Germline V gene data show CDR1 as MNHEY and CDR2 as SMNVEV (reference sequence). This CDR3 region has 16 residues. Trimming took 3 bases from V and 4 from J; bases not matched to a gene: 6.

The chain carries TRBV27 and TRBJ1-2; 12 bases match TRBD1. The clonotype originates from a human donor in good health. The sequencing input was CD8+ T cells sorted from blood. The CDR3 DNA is TGTGCCAGCAGTTTTTCCGGGACAGGGGGCTTCTATGGCTACACCTTC. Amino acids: CASSFSGTGGFYGYTF.